These 28 T cell receptor beta chains originate from one sample sequenced in a study of blood T cell repertoires in COVID-19. The repertoire was sequenced with immunoSEQ multiplex PCR; TCRdb's copy has only in-frame clones and lacks some. This table holds approximately 94,000 clones, roughly 84% found once. What was sequenced was peripheral blood. The receptors were gathered from a man aged 25-45 years in a cohort sampled during active COVID-19.

The CDR3 nucleotides read TGTGCCAGCAGCCCGGGACAGGGAAGAAGGACCGGGGAGCTGTTTTTT. The encoded protein is CASSPGQGRRTGELFF. The V gene is TRBV11-3, the J gene TRBJ2-2; 9 bases line up with TRBD1. The CDR3 spans 16 residues. The V gene's germline CDR1 is SGHNT and CDR2 YENEEA. V dropped 5 bases and J dropped 5; count of bases not matched to a gene: 9.

This chain connects TRBV5-4 to TRBJ2-7; the D gene is possibly TRBD2 (5 bases). Per the germline V gene, CDR1 is SGHNT and CDR2 is YYREEE (reference sequence). CDR3 length: 14 amino acids. V was cut by 4 bases and J by 4 bases, with 15 bases left in between. Here the CDR3 DNA reads TGTGCCAGCAGCCTCATTGAGCGGATTTACGAGCAGTACTTC. This gives the protein CASSLIERIYEQYF. The full variable domain, completed using reference TRBV5-4 and TRBJ2-7, is ETGVTQSPTHLIKTRGQQVTLRCSSQSGHNTVSWYQQALGQGPQFIFQYYREEENGRGNFPPRFSGLQFPNYSSELNVNALELDDSALYLCASSLIERIYEQYFGPGTRLTVT.

The chain joins TRBV6-5 to TRBJ1-2; TRBD1 aligns across 7 bases. This CDR3 comprises 13 residues. Germline-derived CDR1 and CDR2 are MNHEY and SVGAGI. Unmatched junction bases numbered 9, after V lost 6 bases and J lost 8 bases. The CDR3 protein is CASSRHRGGGYTF. CDR3 nucleotide sequence: TGTGCCAGCAGCCGACACAGGGGAGGAGGCTACACCTTC.

CDR3 sequence reads: CASSPRDRSYEQYF. CDR3 DNA sequence: TGTGCCAGCAGTCCCCGGGACAGGTCCTACGAGCAGTACTTC. This chain links TRBV6-6 with TRBJ2-7; 8 bases line up with TRBD1. The J segment lost 1 base and the V segment lost 5 bases, leaving 4 bases of the junction unmatched. The germline gives CDR1 MNHNY, CDR2 SVGAGI (reference sequence). The CDR3 extends over 14 amino acids.

V and J are TRBV2 and TRBJ1-3; 7 bases line up with TRBD1. Germline lookup yields CDR1 SNHLY and CDR2 FYNNEI. The trim removed 6 bases at V and 4 bases at J, leaving 3 bases unmatched. CDR3 length equals 13 residues. CDR3 sequence (DNA): TGTGCCAGCAGAGGGGGCGCGGGAAACACCATATATTTT. This encodes CASRGGAGNTIYF.

V gene TRBV7-9 combines with J gene TRBJ1-6; D uncertain. CDR1 and CDR2 from the germline V gene are SEHNR and FQNEAQ (reference sequence). The CDR3 loop spans 13 amino acids. V was cut by 0 bases and J by 10 bases, with 7 bases left in between. The CDR3 region has the DNA TGTGCCAGCAGCTTAGCAGGAGGGTCACCCCTCCACTTT. It encodes CASSLAGGSPLHF.

This rearrangement joins TRBV30 to TRBJ2-3; the D gene is possibly TRBD1 (6 bases). The germline V and J ends were trimmed by 1 base and 4 bases, with 9 bases remaining between them. The CDR3 consists of 13 residues. The V gene's germline CDR1 is GTSNPN and CDR2 SVGIG (reference sequence). This CDR3 is CAWSGGRADTQYF. The DNA for the CDR3 is TGTGCCTGGAGTGGGGGGCGTGCAGATACGCAGTATTTT.

This rearrangement joins TRBV25-1 to TRBJ1-6; a possible D gene is TRBD1 (5 bases). The CDR3 runs 15 residues. Germline V gives CDR1 MGHDK, CDR2 SYGVNS. The V end was cut by 3 bases, the J end by 10 bases, with 16 bases between. The CDR3 protein is CASSDQGNSGSPLHF. The CDR3 DNA sequence: TGTGCCAGCAGTGACCAAGGGAATTCAGGGTCACCCCTCCACTTT.

In its sample, this clone was seen once. The CDR3 DNA follows: TGTGCCAGCACCCCTTACGTGGTTGGGGCCATCTCCTACGAGCAGTACTTC. It translates to CASTPYVVGAISYEQYF. The genes are TRBV11-2 and TRBJ2-7, with D possibly matching TRBD1 (5 bases). The CDR3 extends over 17 amino acids. V lost 7 bases to trimming and J lost 0 bases, with 22 bases between them. Germline CDR1 and CDR2: SGHAT and FQNNGV.

V is TRBV6-5 and J is TRBJ1-5; 7 nucleotides match TRBD1. V dropped 7 bases and J dropped 0; count of bases not matched to a gene: 6. Germline lookup yields CDR1 MNHEY and CDR2 SVGAGI. The CDR3 is made up of 15 amino acids. As DNA, the CDR3 is TGTGCCAGCACCGCCGGGACAGATAGCAATCAGCCCCAGCATTTT. This translates into CASTAGTDSNQPQHF.

This sequence joins TRBV9 and TRBJ1-6; no clear D. Trimming pared 0 bases from V and 11 bases from J, leaving 6 bases between. This CDR3 contains 12 residues. Per the germline V gene, CDR1 is SGDLS and CDR2 is YYNGEE. In nucleotides, the CDR3 is TGTGCCAGCAGCGTAGTAGGAGCACCCCTCCACTTT. Its protein is CASSVVGAPLHF. The complete variable domain, with remaining parts taken from reference TRBV9 and TRBJ1-6, reads DSGVTQTPKHLITATGQRVTLRCSPRSGDLSVYWYQQSLDQGLQFLIQYYNGEERAKGNILERFSAQQFPDLHSELNLSSLELGDSALYFCASSVVGAPLHFGNGTRLTVT.

This rearrangement joins TRBV18 to TRBJ2-7, with 7 bases aligning to TRBD2. Trimming cost V 1 base and J 0 bases; bases outside gene matches: 0. The germline V gene encodes CDR1 KGHSH and CDR2 LQKENI. The CDR3 has 14 amino acids. CDR3 nucleotide sequence: TGTGCCAGCTCACCACGGGACTACTCCTACGAGCAGTACTTC. Translation gives CASSPRDYSYEQYF.

By share, this clone ranks as hyperexpanded. V and J are TRBV6-2 or TRBV6-3 and TRBJ1-5; the D is unclear. Trimming shortened V by 2 bases and J by 4 bases, and 27 bases separated the two germline ends. The CDR3 extends over 20 amino acids. From germline, CDR1 is MNHEY and CDR2 SVGEGT. CDR3: CASSYPGGFRGVGVNQPQHF. The CDR3 region has the DNA TGTGCCAGCAGTTACCCTGGAGGGTTCCGTGGGGTGGGAGTAAATCAGCCCCAGCATTTT.

The V and J genes are TRBV18 and TRBJ1-3; TRBD1 is a possible D gene (5 bases). The germline CDR1 and CDR2 sequences are KGHSH and LQKENI. The CDR3 is 17 amino acids. Trimming stripped 0 bases from V and 4 bases from J, with 16 bases between. CDR3 protein: CASSPPNPQGSGNTIYF. In DNA, the CDR3 is TGTGCCAGCTCACCACCAAATCCTCAGGGTTCCGGAAACACCATATATTTT.

This sequence joins TRBV28 and TRBJ1-2, with a weak D call TRBD1 (5 bases). Germline V gene lookup returns CDR1 MDHEN and CDR2 SYDVKM. The CDR3 totals 13 residues. Between the trimmed V and J ends, which lost 4 bases and 9 bases, there was a span of 15 bases. The CDR3 spells CASSSGREDSYTF. CDR3 coding DNA: TGTGCCAGCAGTTCTGGCAGGGAGGATAGCTACACCTTC.

The chain is built from TRBV7-6 and TRBJ2-5; D unresolved. Trimming shortened V by 1 base and J by 1 base, and 13 bases separated the two germline ends. This CDR3 has 16 amino acids. Germline V lookup: CDR1 SGHVS, CDR2 FNYEAQ. The DNA for the CDR3 is TGTGCCAGCAGCTTAGAAGTGTACAGAAGCCAAGAGACCCAGTACTTC. This codes for CASSLEVYRSQETQYF.

The chain carries TRBV19 and TRBJ2-6; 12 bases match TRBD1. The V and J ends lost 5 bases and 3 bases, in that order; junction bases with no gene match: 8. Per the germline V gene, CDR1 is LNHDA and CDR2 is SQIVND (reference sequence). This CDR3 is 18 amino acids long. CDR3 coding DNA: TGTGCCAGTAGTCCACCCGGGACAGGGGGCGGTGGGGCCAACGTCCTGACTTTC. This translates into CASSPPGTGGGGANVLTF.

This clone was observed a single time. The chain carries TRBV28 and TRBJ2-1, with 9 bases identical to TRBD1. The CDR3 extends over 15 amino acids. V gave up 6 bases and J gave up 5 bases; unmatched junction bases: 8. Germline CDR1 and CDR2: MDHEN and SYDVKM. The CDR3 is CASSPYGTGNNEQFF. DNA for the CDR3: TGTGCCAGCAGCCCCTACGGGACAGGGAACAATGAGCAGTTCTTC. The variable domain in full, with the rest retrieved from reference TRBV28 and TRBJ2-1, is DVKVTQSSRYLVKRTGEKVFLECVQDMDHENMFWYRQDPGLGLRLIYFSYDVKMKEKGDIPEGYSVSREKKERFSLILESASTNQTSMYLCASSPYGTGNNEQFFGPGTRLTVL.

This chain joins TRBV10-2 and TRBJ2-3; 9 bases are a match to TRBD1. The CDR3 extends over 17 amino acids. CDR1 and CDR2 from the germline V gene are WSHSY and SAAADI. After removal of 3 bases from V and 2 bases from J, the junction contained 9 bases not matched to a gene. The CDR3 loop is CASSDSTGGYLTDTQYF. The CDR3 DNA follows: TGCGCCAGCAGTGATTCAACAGGGGGCTATCTCACAGATACGCAGTATTTT.

This sequence joins TRBV5-1 and TRBJ1-5, with 7 bases fitting TRBD1. This CDR3 has 16 amino acids. The germline V gene has CDR1 SGHRS and CDR2 YFSETQ. V lost 0 bases to trimming and J lost 1 base; unmatched junction nucleotides: 4. CDR3 nucleotides: TGCGCCAGCAGCTTGGTGCCGGGACAGAGCAATCAGCCCCAGCATTTT. This codes for CASSLVPGQSNQPQHF.

The chain couples TRBV5-6 to TRBJ1-4; 8 positions agree with TRBD1. Unmatched junction bases numbered 4, after V lost 0 bases and J lost 0 bases. This CDR3 contains 17 residues. Germline V gene data show CDR1 as SGHDT and CDR2 as YYEEEE. This CDR3 is CASSLVQGEATNEKLFF. The CDR3 region has the DNA TGTGCCAGCAGCTTGGTACAGGGGGAAGCAACTAATGAAAAACTGTTTTTT.

In this sample, this clone turned up a few times. This chain joins TRBV29-1 and TRBJ1-2; 7 nucleotides line up with TRBD1. Germline CDR1 reads SQVTM; CDR2 reads ANQGSEA. V dropped 8 bases and J dropped 6; count of bases not matched to a gene: 12. The CDR3 has 13 residues. CDR3 sequence: CSFIRQGEDGYTF. In DNA, the CDR3 is TGCAGCTTCATTAGACAGGGTGAGGATGGCTACACCTTC.

The rearrangement uses TRBV5-6 and TRBJ2-2, with 8 bases identical to TRBD1. Germline V CDR1 and CDR2: SGHDT, YYEEEE. V was pared by 0 bases and J by 8 bases, with 3 bases of the junction left unmatched. The CDR3 extends over 14 amino acids. The CDR3 loop reads CASSLAQGAGELFF. CDR3 DNA sequence: TGTGCCAGCAGCTTGGCCCAGGGGGCTGGGGAGCTGTTTTTT.

V and J are TRBV27 and TRBJ1-3; D is possibly TRBD1 (6 bases). The CDR3 covers 17 residues. The V end was cut by 0 bases, the J end by 2 bases, with 14 bases between. The germline CDR1 and CDR2 sequences are MNHEY and SMNVEV (reference sequence). The CDR3, as DNA: TGTGCCAGCAGTTTATCCCCAGCGCCAGGGGCTGGAAACACCATATATTTT. As protein: CASSLSPAPGAGNTIYF.

This sequence joins TRBV7-9 and TRBJ1-5; 7 bases align to TRBD1. The CDR3 covers 13 residues. J gave up 6 bases and V 5 bases, and 4 bases lay outside the gene matches. Germline-derived CDR1 and CDR2 are SEHNR and FQNEAQ (reference sequence). CDR3 bases: TGTGCCAGCAGCGATCCAGGGGGTCAGCCCCAGCATTTT. Amino acids: CASSDPGGQPQHF. The entire variable domain, with the rest obtained from reference TRBV7-9 and TRBJ1-5, is as follows: DTGVSQNPRHKITKRGQNVTFRCDPISEHNRLYWYRQTLGQGPEFLTYFQNEAQLEKSRLLSDRFSAERPKGSFSTLEIQRTEQGDSAMYLCASSDPGGQPQHFGDGTRLSIL.

The J gene is TRBJ2-5, the V gene TRBV7-6; 7 bases are a match to TRBD1. The length of the CDR3 is 16 residues. V lost 2 bases and J lost 5; bases outside the gene matches: 11. Germline assignment: CDR1 SGHVS and CDR2 FNYEAQ. The CDR3 spells CASSLSPQGVGETQYF. As DNA, the CDR3 is TGTGCCAGCAGCTTATCTCCTCAGGGGGTAGGGGAGACCCAGTACTTC.

The V call is TRBV7-9, the J call TRBJ2-5; 10 positions match TRBD2. Germline CDR1 is SEHNR and CDR2 is FQNEAQ (reference sequence). The CDR3 sequence is 16 residues long. Trimming removed 2 bases from V and 5 bases from J; junction bases left unmatched: 8. CDR3 residues: CASSLRAGGPGETQYF. DNA for the CDR3: TGTGCCAGCAGCTTACGAGCGGGGGGGCCTGGGGAGACCCAGTACTTC.

The gene calls are TRBV7-2 and TRBJ2-5; 8 nucleotides match TRBD1. The CDR3 runs to 16 residues. In germline, CDR1 is SGHTA, CDR2 FQGNSA. The V gene end was trimmed by 5 bases and the J gene end by 5 bases; junction bases not matched to a gene: 13. The CDR3 nucleotides are TGTGCCAGCAGCCTCGACCTCGACAGGGGAGTGGAGACCCAGTACTTC. Translated, it gives CASSLDLDRGVETQYF.